The 30 T cell receptor beta chains given below trace back to one sample, sequenced in a study of shared clonotypes between healthy human individuals. TCRdb keeps only in-frame clones here, not all; method: immunoSEQ multiplex PCR. Of more than 2,000,000 clones in the sample, more than 85% were seen once. Sequenced sample: naive CD4+ T cells from PBMCs. Subset of the sample: CD45RA+ positively selected. The origin of the receptors is a young man in good health. Some clones in this sample may be carry-over from other donors' samples.

V and J are TRBV4-1 and TRBJ2-2; D is possibly TRBD1 (6 bases). The CDR3 has 12 amino acids. The germline V and J ends were trimmed by 3 bases and 8 bases, with 7 bases remaining between them. From germline, CDR1 is MGHRA and CDR2 YSYEKL. CDR3 residues: CASSHRGGELFF. In DNA, the CDR3 is TGCGCCAGCAGCCATAGGGGGGGGGAGCTGTTTTTT.

The DNA of the CDR3 is TGCAGCGTGGTGGGGGCCCGTAACACCGGGGAGCTGTTTTTT. Its protein product is CSVVGARNTGELFF. This chain connects TRBV29-1 to TRBJ2-2; D perhaps matches TRBD1 (6 bases). With 6 bases removed from V and 2 bases from J, the gap between germline ends came to 13 bases. CDR3 size: 14 residues. Germline V gene data show CDR1 as SQVTM and CDR2 as ANQGSEA.

V usage is TRBV30 and J usage is TRBJ1-5; TRBD1 matches at 7 bases. Trimming at V came to 0 bases and at J to 7 bases, leaving 12 bases not matched to a gene. The CDR3 contains 16 residues. CDR1 is GTSNPN, CDR2 SVGIG, per germline (reference sequence). The CDR3 nucleotides are TGTGCCTGGAGTGTACGAGTACAGGGGATAGGACAGCCCCAGCATTTT. Residues: CAWSVRVQGIGQPQHF.

The chain employs TRBV20-1 and TRBJ2-5; D is uncertain. The CDR3 loop spans 9 amino acids. The germline CDR1 and CDR2 sequences are DFQATT and SNEGSKA (reference sequence). V lost 5 bases to trimming and J lost 7 bases, with 5 bases between them. The CDR3 region has the DNA TGCAGTGCTCGCGGGACCCAGTACTTC. This gives the protein CSARGTQYF.

This chain connects TRBV9 to TRBJ2-3; 9 bases align to TRBD2. The CDR3 runs to 14 residues. V lost 0 bases, J lost 5 bases, and 1 base stayed unmatched. From germline, CDR1 is SGDLS and CDR2 YYNGEE. The CDR3 here is CASSVALAGDTQYF. For the CDR3, the DNA is TGTGCCAGCAGCGTAGCACTAGCGGGAGATACGCAGTATTTT.

V gene TRBV5-4 combines with J gene TRBJ1-2; D remains unclear. Per the germline V gene, CDR1 is SGHNT and CDR2 is YYREEE (reference sequence). There are 15 residues in the CDR3. V was pared by 0 bases and J by 7 bases, with 16 bases between. CDR3 nucleotides: TGTGCCAGCAGCTTGGGGGGAGCCCTCCGAGGTGGCTACACCTTC. Encoded protein: CASSLGGALRGGYTF. Full variable domain (outside the CDR3, taken from reference TRBV5-4 and TRBJ1-2): ETGVTQSPTHLIKTRGQQVTLRCSSQSGHNTVSWYQQALGQGPQFIFQYYREEENGRGNFPPRFSGLQFPNYSSELNVNALELDDSALYLCASSLGGALRGGYTFGSGTRLTVV.

This chain connects TRBV28 to TRBJ2-7; D is ambiguous. Germline V gene data show CDR1 as MDHEN and CDR2 as SYDVKM. This CDR3 is built from 16 residues. V was shortened by 6 bases and J by 0 bases, with 18 bases between the two germline ends. The CDR3 is CASRRGRALSSYEQYF. As DNA, the CDR3 is TGTGCCAGCAGGAGAGGTCGCGCCCTCAGCTCCTACGAGCAGTACTTC.

The chain couples TRBV29-1 to TRBJ2-3; TRBD1 matches 9 bases. CDR3 length: 14 amino acids. The trim removed 4 bases at V and 2 bases at J, leaving 4 bases unmatched. Germline V gene sequence: CDR1 SQVTM, CDR2 ANQGSEA. The CDR3 here is CSVAGQGNTDTQYF. Here the CDR3 DNA reads TGCAGCGTTGCCGGACAGGGGAACACAGATACGCAGTATTTT.

The chain carries TRBV28 and TRBJ1-1; 7 nucleotides line up with TRBD1. The V and J ends lost 6 bases and 0 bases, in that order; junction bases with no gene match: 4. In germline, CDR1 is MDHEN, CDR2 SYDVKM. This CDR3 spans 14 amino acids. CDR3: CASRATGLNTEAFF. The CDR3 DNA follows: TGTGCCAGCAGGGCGACAGGGTTGAACACTGAAGCTTTCTTT.

CDR3 loop: CASSFNSGNTIYF. CDR3 nucleotide sequence: TGTGCCAGCAGTTTTAACTCTGGAAACACCATATATTTT. This chain connects TRBV28 to TRBJ1-3, with D unresolved. The CDR3 covers 13 residues. Germline lookup yields CDR1 MDHEN and CDR2 SYDVKM. V lost 3 bases, J lost 0 bases, and 3 bases lay in between.

Comment on this clone: Additional DNA sequences in this sample encode the identical CDR3. The gene calls are TRBV7-2 and TRBJ1-3; the D gene is possibly TRBD1 (6 bases). Germline V lookup: CDR1 SGHTA, CDR2 FQGNSA. CDR3 length: 14 residues. With 5 bases removed from V and 4 bases from J, the gap between germline ends came to 12 bases. The CDR3 is CASSLGTSGNTIYF. The CDR3 nucleotides read TGTGCCAGCAGCCTCGGGACATCAGGAAACACCATATATTTT.

The chain has TRBV12-1 and TRBJ2-3; TRBD1, the table's D call, lacks a check against the DNA. TRBV12-1 is a documented pseudogene. The CDR3 runs 16 residues. The CDR3 DNA reads as TGTGCCAGCAGCACAGAGGCGGGACAGGACCCGCCAAAGCAGTATTTT. As protein: CASSTEAGQDPPKQYF.

The J gene is TRBJ2-5, the V gene TRBV30, with D unresolved. Trimming shortened V by 4 bases and J by 7 bases, and 16 bases separated the two germline ends. CDR1 is GTSNPN, CDR2 SVGIG, per germline (reference sequence). The CDR3 spans 13 residues. CDR3 sequence (DNA): TGTGCCTGGACCTTCTACGAGTTGGGGACCCAGTACTTC. This translates into CAWTFYELGTQYF. Together with reference TRBV30 and TRBJ2-5, the CDR3 gives the full variable domain: SQTIHQWPATLVQPVGSPLSLECTVEGTSNPNLYWYRQAAGRGLQLLFYSVGIGQISSEVPQNLSASRPQDRQFILSSKKLLLSDSGFYLCAWTFYELGTQYFGPGTRLLVL.

V gene TRBV19 combines with J gene TRBJ2-7; D gene ambiguous. V was clipped by 4 bases and J by 2 bases, with 12 bases between them. The CDR3 sequence is 14 residues long. In germline, CDR1 is LNHDA, CDR2 SQIVND (reference sequence). The chain's CDR3 is CASSTWTGTYEQYF. The DNA of the CDR3 is TGTGCCAGTAGTACATGGACGGGTACCTACGAGCAGTACTTC. Filled out from reference TRBV19 and TRBJ2-7, the complete variable domain reads DGGITQSPKYLFRKEGQNVTLSCEQNLNHDAMYWYRQDPGQGLRLIYYSQIVNDFQKGDIAEGYSVSREKKESFPLTVTSAQKNPTAFYLCASSTWTGTYEQYFGPGTRLTVT.

The chain links TRBV9 to TRBJ2-1; no firm D call. CDR3 size: 15 residues. CDR1 and CDR2 from the germline V gene are SGDLS and YYNGEE. The V and J ends lost 3 bases and 5 bases respectively, with 15 bases between them. The CDR3 DNA follows: TGTGCCAGCAGCGCCAGCAGGATACCTAACAATGAGCAGTTCTTC. This encodes CASSASRIPNNEQFF.

This clone is a singleton in its sample. The chain recombines TRBV6-5 with TRBJ2-7; 10 bases are a match to TRBD1. This CDR3 region has 14 residues. Trimming at V came to 7 bases and at J to 0 bases, leaving 3 bases not matched to a gene. Germline loops: CDR1 MNHEY, CDR2 SVGAGI. The CDR3 loop reads CASKRDRGSYEQYF. CDR3 in DNA: TGTGCCAGCAAGCGGGACAGGGGCTCCTACGAGCAGTACTTC.

As to this clone: The identical CDR3 is also encoded by other nucleotide sequences in the sample. This chain joins TRBV7-9 and TRBJ2-5; D gene uncertain. Trimming removed 1 base from V and 1 base from J, with 1 base in between. This CDR3 contains 12 residues. Germline V gene sequence: CDR1 SEHNR, CDR2 FQNEAQ (reference sequence). CDR3 in DNA: TGTGCCAGCAGCTTAGTCCAAGAGACCCAGTACTTC. Translated: CASSLVQETQYF.

This chain uses TRBV5-1 with TRBJ2-2; the match to TRBD2 covers 7 bases. V trimming: 0 bases; J trimming: 4 bases; junction bases outside the gene matches: 6. Germline V CDR1 and CDR2: SGHRS, YFSETQ. This CDR3 is 16 amino acids long. The CDR3 sequence: CASSLGLAVRTGELFF. CDR3 coding DNA: TGCGCCAGCAGCTTGGGCCTAGCGGTCCGCACCGGGGAGCTGTTTTTT.

The chain recombines TRBV6-5 with TRBJ1-2, with D possibly being TRBD1 (5 bases). The V end was cut by 4 bases, the J end by 5 bases, with 14 bases between. Germline lookup yields CDR1 MNHEY and CDR2 SVGAGI. The CDR3 length is 14 residues. The CDR3 sequence: CASSSGTGGYGYTF. As DNA, the CDR3 is TGTGCCAGCAGTTCCGGGACGGGGGGGTATGGCTACACCTTC.

Comment on this clone: Different DNA sequences within this sample yield the same CDR3. The chain combines TRBV20-1 with TRBJ1-2, with no clear D. V gave up 3 bases and J gave up 3 bases, with 5 bases separating them. This CDR3 region has 11 residues. Germline lookup yields CDR1 DFQATT and CDR2 SNEGSKA (reference sequence). Here the CDR3 DNA reads TGCAGTGCTAGCCGGGACTATGGCTACACCTTC. Encoded protein: CSASRDYGYTF.

The chain has TRBV27 and TRBJ2-7; tentatively, D is TRBD2 (6 bases). V gave up 0 bases and J gave up 0 bases, with 9 bases separating them. Germline lookup yields CDR1 MNHEY and CDR2 SMNVEV (reference sequence). This CDR3 has 15 residues. Here the CDR3 DNA reads TGTGCCAGCAGTTTATCCTTCGGGAGCTCCTACGAGCAGTACTTC. Translating gives CASSLSFGSSYEQYF.

On this clone: This specimen includes other DNA sequences encoding the same CDR3. V is TRBV7-2 and J is TRBJ1-5, with TRBD1 as a possible D gene (5 bases). The germline V and J ends were trimmed by 2 bases and 7 bases, with 9 bases remaining between them. The CDR3 has 13 amino acids. Germline CDR1 is SGHTA and CDR2 is FQGNSA. The CDR3 bases are TGTGCCAGCAGCTTACAGGGTGGGCAGCCCCAGCATTTT. It encodes CASSLQGGQPQHF.

The chain couples TRBV12-5 to TRBJ2-3, with TRBD1 as a possible D gene (6 bases). Germline loops: CDR1 LGHNT, CDR2 FRNRAP. There are 12 residues in the CDR3. V shed 6 bases and J shed 12 bases, with 16 bases lying between them. Here the CDR3 DNA reads TGTGCTAGTGGCCGGGACCAGGGACAACAGTATTTT. This codes for CASGRDQGQQYF.

This clone came up once. The gene calls are TRBV27 and TRBJ2-3; D not certain. CDR1 and CDR2 from the germline V gene are MNHEY and SMNVEV (reference sequence). Trimming stripped 2 bases from V and 0 bases from J, with 12 bases between. This CDR3 is 16 amino acids long. CDR3 region: CASSLRAALSTDTQYF. The DNA for the CDR3 is TGTGCCAGCAGTTTAAGGGCAGCCCTTAGCACAGATACGCAGTATTTT.

The chain carries TRBV5-4 and TRBJ1-1, with D perhaps matching TRBD1 (5 bases). The length of the CDR3 is 11 residues. Germline V gene lookup returns CDR1 SGHNT and CDR2 YYREEE (reference sequence). Trimming left V 3 bases short and J 9 bases short, with 9 bases between. Written as DNA, the CDR3 is TGTGCCAGCAGCTGGGGGAAGAAAGCTTTCTTT. It translates to CASSWGKKAFF.

As for this clone: Distinct nucleotide sequences in the sample also encode this CDR3. The genes are TRBV5-1 and TRBJ2-6, with D maybe TRBD1 (5 bases). Germline V gene lookup returns CDR1 SGHRS and CDR2 YFSETQ. The CDR3 extends over 15 amino acids. Trimming removed 3 bases at V and 1 base at J, with 8 bases between. The CDR3, as DNA: TGCGCCAGCAGCTCTCAGGGATCTGGGGCCAACGTCCTGACTTTC. Protein product: CASSSQGSGANVLTF.

The rearrangement links TRBV5-5 to TRBJ2-7; 9 positions agree with TRBD2. The germline V gene has CDR1 SGHKS and CDR2 YYEKEE (reference sequence). With 4 bases clipped from V and 2 bases from J, the junction kept 10 bases outside the gene matches. The CDR3 is 16 amino acids. The CDR3 bases are TGTGCCAGCAGCCGGAGGACTAGCGCTGAACCCTACGAGCAGTACTTC. Translated: CASSRRTSAEPYEQYF.

This clone was observed a single time. The chain couples TRBV5-5 to TRBJ1-5; a possible D gene is TRBD1 (6 bases). The V end was cut by 2 bases, the J end by 5 bases, with 14 bases between. Per germline, CDR1 SGHKS and CDR2 YYEKEE (reference sequence). The CDR3 has 15 residues. The CDR3 DNA reads as TGTGCCAGCAGCTTACTACAGGGACGGGATCAGCCCCAGCATTTT. Protein product: CASSLLQGRDQPQHF.

The chain links TRBV5-6 to TRBJ2-7, with 14 bases that match TRBD2. The CDR3 loop spans 16 amino acids. V lost 4 bases, J lost 6 bases, and 9 bases stayed unmatched. Germline V gives CDR1 SGHDT, CDR2 YYEEEE. The CDR3 sequence: CASSVGPGLAGVEQYF. In DNA form, the CDR3 reads TGTGCCAGCAGCGTAGGACCGGGACTAGCGGGAGTCGAGCAGTACTTC.

The rearrangement joins TRBV27 to TRBJ2-1, with D hard to call. Trimming took 6 bases from V and 0 from J, leaving 9 bases between them. The CDR3 covers 14 residues. Per the germline V gene, CDR1 is MNHEY and CDR2 is SMNVEV (reference sequence). The CDR3 sequence is CASSQLSSYNEQFF. The CDR3 DNA reads TGTGCCAGCAGCCAATTATCCTCCTACAATGAGCAGTTCTTC.